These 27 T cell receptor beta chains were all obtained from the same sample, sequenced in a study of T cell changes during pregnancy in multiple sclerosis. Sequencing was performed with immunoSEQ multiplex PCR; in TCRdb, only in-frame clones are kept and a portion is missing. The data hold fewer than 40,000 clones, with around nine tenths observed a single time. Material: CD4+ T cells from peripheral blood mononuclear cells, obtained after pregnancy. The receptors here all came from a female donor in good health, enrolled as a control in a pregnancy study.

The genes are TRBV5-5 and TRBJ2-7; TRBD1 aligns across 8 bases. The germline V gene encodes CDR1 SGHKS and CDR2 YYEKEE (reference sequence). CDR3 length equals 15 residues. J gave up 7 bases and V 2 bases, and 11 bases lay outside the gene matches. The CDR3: CASSFFRQGIIEQYF. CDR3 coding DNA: TGTGCCAGCAGCTTTTTCCGACAGGGGATCATTGAGCAGTACTTC.

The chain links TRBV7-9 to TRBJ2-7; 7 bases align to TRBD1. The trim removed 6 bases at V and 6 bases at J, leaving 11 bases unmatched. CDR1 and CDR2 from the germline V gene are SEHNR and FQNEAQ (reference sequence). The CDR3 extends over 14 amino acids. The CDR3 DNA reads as TGTGCCAGCAGTCTCAGGACAGGCAGCGGCGAGCAGTACTTC. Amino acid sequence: CASSLRTGSGEQYF.

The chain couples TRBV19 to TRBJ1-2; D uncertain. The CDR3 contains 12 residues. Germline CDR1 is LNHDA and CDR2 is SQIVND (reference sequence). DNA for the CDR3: TGTGCGGTATCGTCCGGGAACTATGGCTACACCTTC. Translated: CAVSSGNYGYTF.

This CDR3 reads CAISESGGLNEKLFF. DNA for the CDR3: TGTGCCATCAGTGAGTCTGGGGGGTTGAATGAAAAACTGTTTTTT. The rearrangement links TRBV10-3 to TRBJ1-4; TRBD1 is a possible D gene (5 bases). Germline assignment: CDR1 ENHRY and CDR2 SYGVKD. The length of the CDR3 is 15 residues. V lost 0 bases and J lost 5, with 10 bases in between.

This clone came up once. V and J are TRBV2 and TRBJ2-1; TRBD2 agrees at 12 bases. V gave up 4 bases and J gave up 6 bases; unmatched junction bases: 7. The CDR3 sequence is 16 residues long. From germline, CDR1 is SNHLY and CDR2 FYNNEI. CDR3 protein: CASSGASGGVRNEQFF. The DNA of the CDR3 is TGTGCCAGCAGTGGGGCTAGCGGGGGGGTCCGCAATGAGCAGTTCTTC.

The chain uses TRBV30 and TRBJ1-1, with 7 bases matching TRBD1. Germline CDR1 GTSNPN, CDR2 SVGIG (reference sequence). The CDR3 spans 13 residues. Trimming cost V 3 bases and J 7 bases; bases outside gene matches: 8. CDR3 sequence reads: CAWSPEGADEAFF. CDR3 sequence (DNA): TGTGCCTGGAGCCCAGAGGGGGCGGATGAAGCTTTCTTT.

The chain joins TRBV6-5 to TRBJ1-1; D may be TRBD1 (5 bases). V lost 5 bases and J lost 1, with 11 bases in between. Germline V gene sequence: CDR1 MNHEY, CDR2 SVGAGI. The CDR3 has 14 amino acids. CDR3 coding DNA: TGTGCCAGCAGTCCGTCGCAGGGGAACACTGAAGCTTTCTTT. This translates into CASSPSQGNTEAFF.

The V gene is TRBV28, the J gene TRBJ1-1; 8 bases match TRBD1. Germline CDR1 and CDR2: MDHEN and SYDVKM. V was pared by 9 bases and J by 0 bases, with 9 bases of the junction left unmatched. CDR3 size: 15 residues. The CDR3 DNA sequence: TGTGCCAGTGGACAGGGTGGACGCATGAACACTGAAGCTTTCTTT. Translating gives CASGQGGRMNTEAFF.

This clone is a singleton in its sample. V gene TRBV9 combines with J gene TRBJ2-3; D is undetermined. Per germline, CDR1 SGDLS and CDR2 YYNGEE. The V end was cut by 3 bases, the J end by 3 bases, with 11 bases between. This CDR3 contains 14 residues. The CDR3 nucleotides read TGTGCCAGCAGCGATGTAGTGCCGACAGATACGCAGTATTTT. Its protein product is CASSDVVPTDTQYF.

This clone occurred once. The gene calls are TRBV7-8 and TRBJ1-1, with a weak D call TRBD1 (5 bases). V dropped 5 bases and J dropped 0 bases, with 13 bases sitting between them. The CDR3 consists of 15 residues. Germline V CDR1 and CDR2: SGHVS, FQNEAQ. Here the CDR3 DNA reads TGTGCCAGCAGCGTCGAGACAGTCCTGAACACTGAAGCTTTCTTT. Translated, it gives CASSVETVLNTEAFF.

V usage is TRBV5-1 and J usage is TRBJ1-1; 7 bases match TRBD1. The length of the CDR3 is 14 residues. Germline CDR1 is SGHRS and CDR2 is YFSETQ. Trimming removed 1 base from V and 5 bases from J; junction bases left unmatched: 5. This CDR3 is CASSLTGVGTEAFF. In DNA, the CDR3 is TGCGCCAGCAGCTTGACAGGGGTGGGGACTGAAGCTTTCTTT.

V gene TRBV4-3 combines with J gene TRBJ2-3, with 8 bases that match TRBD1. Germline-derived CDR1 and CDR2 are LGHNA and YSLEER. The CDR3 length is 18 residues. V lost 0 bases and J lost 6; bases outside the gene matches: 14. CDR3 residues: CASSQDHQRTGYADTQYF. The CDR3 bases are TGCGCCAGCAGCCAAGATCATCAAAGGACAGGGTACGCGGATACGCAGTATTTT.

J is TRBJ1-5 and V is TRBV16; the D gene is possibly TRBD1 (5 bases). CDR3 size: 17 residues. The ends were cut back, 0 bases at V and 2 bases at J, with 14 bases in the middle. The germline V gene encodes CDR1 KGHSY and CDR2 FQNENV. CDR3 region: CASSQSGRGDGNQPQHF. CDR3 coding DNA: TGTGCCAGCAGCCAATCTGGGAGGGGTGACGGCAATCAGCCCCAGCATTTT. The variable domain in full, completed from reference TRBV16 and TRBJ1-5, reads GEEVAQTPKHLVRGEGQKAKLYCAPIKGHSYVFWYQQVLKNEFKFLISFQNENVFDETGMPKERFSAKCLPNSPCSLEIQATKLEDSAVYFCASSQSGRGDGNQPQHFGDGTRLSIL.

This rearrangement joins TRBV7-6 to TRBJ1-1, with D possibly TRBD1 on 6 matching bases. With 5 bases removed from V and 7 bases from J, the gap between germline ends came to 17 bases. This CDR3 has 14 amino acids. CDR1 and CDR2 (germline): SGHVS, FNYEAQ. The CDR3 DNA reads TGTGCCAGCAGCAGCCGGACAGCGGGGCGTGAAGCTTTCTTT. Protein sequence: CASSSRTAGREAFF.

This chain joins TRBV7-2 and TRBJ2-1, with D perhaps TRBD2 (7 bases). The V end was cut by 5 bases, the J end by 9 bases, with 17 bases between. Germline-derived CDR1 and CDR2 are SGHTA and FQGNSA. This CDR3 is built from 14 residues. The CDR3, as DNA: TGTGCCAGCAGCCCTTTTGGGGGGGCCGTTGAGCAGTTCTTC. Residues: CASSPFGGAVEQFF.

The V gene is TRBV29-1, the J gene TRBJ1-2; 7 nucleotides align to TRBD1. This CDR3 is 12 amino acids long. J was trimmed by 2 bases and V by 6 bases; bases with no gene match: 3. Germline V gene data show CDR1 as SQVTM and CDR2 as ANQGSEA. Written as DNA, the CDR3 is TGCAGCGTGGAACAGGGGAACTATGGCTACACCTTC. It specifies CSVEQGNYGYTF.

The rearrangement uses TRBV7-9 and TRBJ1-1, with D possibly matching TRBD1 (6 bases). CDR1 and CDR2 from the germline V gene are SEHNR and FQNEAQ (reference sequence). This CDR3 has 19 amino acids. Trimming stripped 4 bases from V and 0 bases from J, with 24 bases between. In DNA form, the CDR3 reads TGTGCCAGCAGCTCAAGTGGCAGGGGCCTCTCTTTTTTGAACACTGAAGCTTTCTTT. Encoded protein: CASSSSGRGLSFLNTEAFF.

CDR3 protein: CAWTGTGGTEAFF. CDR3 coding DNA: TGTGCCTGGACCGGGACAGGGGGAACTGAAGCTTTCTTT. The rearrangement joins TRBV30 to TRBJ1-1; TRBD1 matches 11 bases. The germline CDR1 and CDR2 sequences are GTSNPN and SVGIG (reference sequence). The CDR3 covers 13 residues. The V segment lost 4 bases and the J segment 5 bases; nucleotides outside the gene matches: 3.

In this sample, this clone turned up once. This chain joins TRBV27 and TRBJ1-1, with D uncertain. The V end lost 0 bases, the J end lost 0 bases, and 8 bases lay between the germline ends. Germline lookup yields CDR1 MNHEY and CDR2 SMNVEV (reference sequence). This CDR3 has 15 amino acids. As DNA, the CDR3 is TGTGCCAGCAGTTTATCATTGGCTCTGAACACTGAAGCTTTCTTT. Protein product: CASSLSLALNTEAFF.

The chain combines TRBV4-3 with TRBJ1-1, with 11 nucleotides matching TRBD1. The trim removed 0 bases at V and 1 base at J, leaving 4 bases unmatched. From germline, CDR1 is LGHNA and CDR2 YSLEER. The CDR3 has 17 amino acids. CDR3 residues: CASSQEGQGARNTEAFF. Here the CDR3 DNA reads TGCGCCAGCAGCCAAGAAGGACAGGGGGCTCGGAACACTGAAGCTTTCTTT.

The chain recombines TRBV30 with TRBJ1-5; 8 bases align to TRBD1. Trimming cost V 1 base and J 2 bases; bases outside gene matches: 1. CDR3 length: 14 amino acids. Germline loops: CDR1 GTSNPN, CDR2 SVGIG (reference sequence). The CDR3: CAWSEGQGNQPQHF. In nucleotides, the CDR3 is TGTGCCTGGAGTGAGGGACAGGGCAATCAGCCCCAGCATTTT.

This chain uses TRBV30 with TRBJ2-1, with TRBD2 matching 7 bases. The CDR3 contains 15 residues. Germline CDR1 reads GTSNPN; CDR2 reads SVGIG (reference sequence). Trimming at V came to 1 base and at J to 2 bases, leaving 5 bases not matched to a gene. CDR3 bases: TGTGCCTGGAGTGCTGGAGCGGGGACCTACAATGAGCAGTTCTTC. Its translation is CAWSAGAGTYNEQFF.

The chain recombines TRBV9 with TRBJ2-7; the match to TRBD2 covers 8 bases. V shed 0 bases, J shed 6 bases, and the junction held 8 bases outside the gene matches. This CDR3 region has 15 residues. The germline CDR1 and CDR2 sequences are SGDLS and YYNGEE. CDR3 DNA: TGTGCCAGCAGCGTAGCTCGCGGGGGGTCGGCCGAGCAGTACTTC. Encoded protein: CASSVARGGSAEQYF.

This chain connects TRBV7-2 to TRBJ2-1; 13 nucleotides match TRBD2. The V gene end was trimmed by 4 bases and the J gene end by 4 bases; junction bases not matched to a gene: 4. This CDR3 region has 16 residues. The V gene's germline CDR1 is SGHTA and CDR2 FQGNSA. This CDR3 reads CASSSGLAGAYNEQFF. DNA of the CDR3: TGTGCCAGCAGCTCAGGACTAGCGGGAGCTTACAATGAGCAGTTCTTC.

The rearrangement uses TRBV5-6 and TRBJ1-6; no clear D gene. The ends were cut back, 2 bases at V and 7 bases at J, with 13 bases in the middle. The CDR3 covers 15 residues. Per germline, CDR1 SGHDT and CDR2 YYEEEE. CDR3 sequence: CASSFLRLKNSPLHF. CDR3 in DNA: TGTGCCAGCAGCTTCCTACGACTGAAAAATTCACCCCTCCACTTT.

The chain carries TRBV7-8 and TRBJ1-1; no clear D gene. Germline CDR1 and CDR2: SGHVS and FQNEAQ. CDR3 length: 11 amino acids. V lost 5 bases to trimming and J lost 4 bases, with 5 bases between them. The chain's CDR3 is CASSPSTEAFF. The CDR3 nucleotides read TGTGCCAGCAGCCCCTCCACTGAAGCTTTCTTT.

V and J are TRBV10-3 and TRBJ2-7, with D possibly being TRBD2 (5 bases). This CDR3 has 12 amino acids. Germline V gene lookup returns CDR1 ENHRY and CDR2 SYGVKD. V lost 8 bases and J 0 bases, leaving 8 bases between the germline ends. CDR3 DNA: TGTGCCATCGGACTGGACTCCTACGAGCAGTACTTC. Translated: CAIGLDSYEQYF.